This T cell receptor beta chain was observed in a study of cytomegalovirus exposure and HLA in healthy donors. Study-wide results and limits: Across HLA loci, a later analysis found differing TCR association rates, with DRB1 most and HLA-C fewest. According to the study, 150 to 200 TCR beta chains were cytomegalovirus-associated. A missense DCLRE1C variant was associated with V- and J-gene trimming of TCR beta chains in a later analysis, and an independent cohort replicated the association. Most of the TCR beta V segments (in an earlier analysis) were productive either about 87% or about 30% of the time.

CDR1 is MNHEY and CDR2 is SVGAGI in the germline V gene. The CDR3 runs 13 residues. Between the trimmed V and J ends, which lost 2 bases and 2 bases, there was a span of 6 bases. PCR used 60 Vbeta primers and 13 Jbeta primers. This table comes from immunoSEQ multiplex PCR, and its TCRdb copy is limited to in-frame clones, with some not included. The sample includes about 31,000 clones, about 60% of them seen just once. As concerns this clone: Its specificity is unknown.

This TCR was sampled from a man aged 50-59 years in good health and CMV-seropositive. The chain recombines TRBV6-5 with TRBJ1-2, with D uncertain. The sample was PBMCs. This chain's CDR3 is CASSYAENYGYTF. In nucleotides, the CDR3 is TGTGCCAGCAGTTACGCCGAGAACTATGGCTACACCTTC.